This entry describes one T cell receptor (beta chain). Measured with immunoSEQ multiplex PCR; TCRdb has only the in-frame clones, and not every one. The repertoire holds around 260,000 clones, with about 91% as singletons. This specimen comes from a study of blood T cell repertoires in COVID-19. This CDR3 has 16 amino acids. Trimming took 0 bases from V and 4 from J, leaving 12 bases between them. Per germline, CDR1 MNHEY and CDR2 SVGEGT. Sample: peripheral blood. V gene TRBV6-2 or TRBV6-3 combines with J gene TRBJ1-4; D perhaps matches TRBD1 (6 bases). This sequence was found in a person aged 18 to 29 with COVID-19, enrolled during active disease. CDR3 DNA: TGTGCCAGCAGTTACTCAGAATGGACAGATAATGAAAAACTGTTTTTT. It is translated as CASSYSEWTDNEKLFF.